One and the same sample provided the 30 T cell receptor beta chains below, sequenced in a study of blood T cells in healthy people across ages. Together with a sample-barcoded 5' primer, a J-beta primer mix was included in a second PCR lasting roughly 6 to 12 cycles. In TCRdb, the 5' RACE reads were re-called with MiXCR into one record per CDR3 protein. The sample consists of roughly 500,000 distinct CDR3 sequences, 24% of them appearing once. This sample also appeared in a second study, on T cells of mothers and their children.

Sequences were obtained from blood. Every receptor here comes from a boy aged 5 to 17 in good health.

There are many counts of this clonotype. This sequence joins TRBV4-3 and TRBJ1-4; tentatively, D is TRBD1 (5 bases). This CDR3 is 14 amino acids long. The V and J ends lost 4 bases and 4 bases respectively, with 10 bases between them. Germline lookup yields CDR1 LGHNA and CDR2 YSLEER. The CDR3 sequence is CASSPGPGNEKLFF. CDR3 coding DNA: TGCGCCAGCAGCCCGGGACCGGGTAATGAAAAACTGTTTTTT.

This chain uses TRBV19 with TRBJ2-7; D call uncertain. The J call may not be correct, given that the DNA end is closer to TRBJ2-1. There are 13 residues in the CDR3. The germline gives CDR1 LNHDA, CDR2 SQIVND (reference sequence). The CDR3 here is CASSIIDINEQFF. The DNA for the CDR3 is TGTGCCAGTAGTATAATCGACATCAATGAGCAGTTCTTC.

The V gene is TRBV18, the J gene TRBJ2-7; no firm D call. With 2 bases removed from V and 3 bases from J, the gap between germline ends came to 11 bases. This CDR3 contains 14 residues. CDR1 and CDR2 (germline): KGHSH, LQKENI. The CDR3 nucleotides read TGTGCCAGCTCACCAGCCCAGGACCACTACGAGCAGTACTTC. As protein: CASSPAQDHYEQYF. Supplemented by reference TRBV18 and TRBJ2-7, the full variable domain reads NAGVMQNPRHLVRRRGQEARLRCSPMKGHSHVYWYRQLPEEGLKFMVYLQKENIIDESGMPKERFSAEFPKEGPSILRIQQVVRGDSAAYFCASSPAQDHYEQYFGPGTRLTVT.

This clonotype has only a few counts. This CDR3 is CASSLRQGRFNTIYF. CDR3 coding DNA: TGTGCCAGCAGCCTCCGGCAGGGCCGATTCAACACCATATATTTT. The V and J genes are TRBV7-9 and TRBJ1-3; D possibly corresponds to TRBD1 (5 bases). Germline CDR1 is SEHNR and CDR2 is FQNEAQ (reference sequence). The CDR3 runs to 15 residues. V dropped 5 bases and J dropped 7 bases, with 18 bases sitting between them. Full variable domain (rest looked up from reference TRBV7-9 and TRBJ1-3): DTGVSQNPRHKITKRGQNVTFRCDPISEHNRLYWYRQTLGQGPEFLTYFQNEAQLEKSRLLSDRFSAERPKGSFSTLEIQRTEQGDSAMYLCASSLRQGRFNTIYFGEGSWLTVV.

This clonotype showed up just a few times. The rearrangement joins TRBV9 to TRBJ1-1, with D possibly matching TRBD1 (5 bases). The CDR3 loop spans 15 amino acids. Trimming removed 2 bases at V and 7 bases at J, with 18 bases between. CDR1 and CDR2 (germline): SGDLS, YYNGEE. The CDR3 coding sequence is TGTGCCAGCAGCGTCCCTGGGGGGGGGTCCGTTGAAGCTTTCTTT. It codes for CASSVPGGGSVEAFF.

This clonotype was seen a few times. The CDR3 DNA is TGTGCCACCAGCAGTTCCGGGACTTCCAGCTCTGGGGCCAACGTCCTGACTTTC. Translated, it gives CATSSSGTSSSGANVLTF. The rearrangement links TRBV15 to TRBJ2-6; TRBD2 might be the D (6 bases). The germline V gene encodes CDR1 LNHNV and CDR2 YYDKDF (reference sequence). CDR3 length equals 18 residues. The ends were cut back, 3 bases at V and 0 bases at J, with 15 bases in the middle.

A few counts support this clonotype. The genes are TRBV7-8 and TRBJ2-5; 7 nucleotides line up with TRBD1. The tail of the sequence fits TRBJ2-1 better, so the J call may be wrong. Germline values: CDR1 SGHVS, CDR2 FQNEAQ. This CDR3 is built from 15 residues. This CDR3 is CASSFSGTVGNEQFF. The CDR3 DNA follows: TGTGCCAGCAGCTTCTCCGGGACAGTCGGCAATGAGCAGTTCTTC.

In this sample, this clonotype turned up a few times. V usage is TRBV20-1 and J usage is TRBJ1-6; D is uncertain. CDR1 and CDR2 (germline): DFQATT, SNEGSKA (reference sequence). Trimming cost V 3 bases and J 6 bases, with 9 bases left between them. The CDR3 runs to 13 residues. In nucleotides, the CDR3 is TGCAGTGCTAGGGCTGCCTCTAATTCACCCCTCCACTTT. This sequence encodes CSARAASNSPLHF.

This clonotype turned up a few times. The chain joins TRBV3-1 to TRBJ2-7, with D unclear. CDR1 is LGHDT and CDR2 is YNNKEL in the germline V gene (reference sequence). Between the trimmed V and J ends, which lost 1 base and 2 bases, there was a span of 6 bases. This CDR3 has 13 residues. CDR3 bases: TGTGCCAGCAGCCAAGGTGCTACCTACGAGCAGTACTTC. Translating it yields CASSQGATYEQYF.

This clonotype was seen a few times. The gene calls are TRBV4-3 and TRBJ2-5; 8 bases align to TRBD2. The CDR3 runs 15 residues. In germline, CDR1 is LGHNA, CDR2 YSLEER. J gave up 5 bases and V 1 base, and 6 bases lay outside the gene matches. In nucleotides, the CDR3 is TGCGCCAGCAGCCAAGTAATTACTAGCGGTGAGACCCAGTACTTC. Translation: CASSQVITSGETQYF.

This clonotype was observed a handful of times. The chain employs TRBV10-3 and TRBJ2-2; D unresolved. Germline V gene data show CDR1 as ENHRY and CDR2 as SYGVKD. V lost 2 bases, J lost 0 bases, and 10 bases lay in between. This CDR3 is 16 amino acids long. In nucleotides, the CDR3 is TGTGCCATCAGTGAGGATTCAGCAGCGAACACCGGGGAGCTGTTTTTT. This codes for CAISEDSAANTGELFF.

The chain joins TRBV6-2 or TRBV6-3 to TRBJ1-1; a possible D gene is TRBD1 (5 bases). The CDR3 runs 12 residues. V lost 4 bases, J lost 6 bases, and 9 bases lay in between. Germline CDR1 reads MNHEY; CDR2 reads SVGEGT. The DNA for the CDR3 is TGTGCCAGCAGTTTGGGGGTCTCTGAAGCTTTCTTT. It yields the protein CASSLGVSEAFF.

The chain joins TRBV19 to TRBJ2-1, with no clear D. Judging by the DNA end, TRBJ2-7 fits better; the J call may be wrong. Per the germline V gene, CDR1 is LNHDA and CDR2 is SQIVND (reference sequence). The CDR3 totals 14 residues. Here the CDR3 reads CARSAQESSYEQYF. The DNA of the CDR3 is TGTGCCAGAAGTGCTCAGGAGAGCTCCTACGAGCAGTACTTC.

The genes are TRBV7-2 and TRBJ1-1; D gene uncertain. V shed 2 bases and J shed 1 base, with 8 bases lying between them. The V gene's germline CDR1 is SGHTA and CDR2 FQGNSA. The CDR3 runs to 14 residues. The CDR3 DNA reads TGTGCCAGCAGCTTAAGGGCTGCGAACACTGAAGCTTTCTTT. The encoded protein is CASSLRAANTEAFF.

This clonotype turned up a few times. J is TRBJ1-2 and V is TRBV12-3 or TRBV12-4, with 9 bases matching TRBD1. V lost 6 bases, J lost 4 bases, and 6 bases stayed unmatched. This CDR3 has 14 residues. The CDR3 region has the DNA TGTGCCAGCAGGACCACAGGGGGCTCCTATGGCTACACCTTC. The encoded protein is CASRTTGGSYGYTF.

This clonotype was seen more than once but under ten times. The chain combines TRBV29-1 with TRBJ2-6, with D perhaps matching TRBD1 (5 bases). This CDR3 comprises 16 residues. Deletions cut 4 bases from V and 0 bases from J, with 13 bases between. CDR1 is SQVTM and CDR2 is ANQGSEA in the germline V gene. The CDR3 here is CSVVPTATSGANVLTF. CDR3 nucleotides: TGCAGCGTTGTGCCGACAGCCACCTCTGGGGCCAACGTCCTGACTTTC.

CDR3 sequence reads: CASSRDMNTEAFF. The DNA for the CDR3 is TGTGCCAGCAGCAGGGACATGAACACTGAAGCTTTCTTT. The genes are TRBV12-3 or TRBV12-4 and TRBJ1-1, with D possibly matching TRBD1 (6 bases). The V and J ends lost 6 bases and 0 bases respectively, with 8 bases between them. The CDR3 extends over 13 amino acids.

This clonotype turned up a few times. J is TRBJ1-2 and V is TRBV25-1; perhaps TRBD1 as D (6 bases). V lost 3 bases to trimming and J lost 5 bases, with 16 bases between them. Germline V gene sequence: CDR1 MGHDK, CDR2 SYGVNS. The CDR3 runs 15 residues. CDR3 DNA: TGTGCCAGCAGTGATCCGGGGGGCCTAGGGTATGGCTACACCTTC. Translated: CASSDPGGLGYGYTF.

The table lists this clonotype with a count of one. The chain is built from TRBV7-8 and TRBJ2-1; tentatively, D is TRBD1 or TRBD2 (7 bases each). V lost 10 bases and J 7 bases, leaving 23 bases between the germline ends. This CDR3 is built from 15 residues. Germline CDR1 is SGHVS and CDR2 is FQNEAQ. This CDR3 reads CAILPDRVGRNEQFF. For the CDR3, the DNA is TGTGCCATCTTGCCCGACAGGGTCGGGAGGAATGAGCAGTTCTTC.

This clonotype came up a few times. The chain carries TRBV11-2 and TRBJ2-5; 11 bases are a match to TRBD2. The germline CDR1 and CDR2 sequences are SGHAT and FQNNGV. V shed 1 base, J shed 0 bases, and the junction held 10 bases outside the gene matches. CDR3 size: 19 residues. DNA of the CDR3: TGTGCCAGCAGCTTAGGGCACTTTAGCGGGGGGGCGTACCAAGAGACCCAGTACTTC. As protein: CASSLGHFSGGAYQETQYF.

This clonotype was detected only a few times. CDR3 bases: TGTGCCAGCAGGGGGGAGCTCTGGTACAATGAGCAGTTCTTC. Its translation is CASRGELWYNEQFF. This rearrangement joins TRBV27 to TRBJ2-1; either TRBD1 or TRBD2 may fit D (5 bases each). This CDR3 has 14 residues. V was shortened by 6 bases and J by 4 bases, with 13 bases between the two germline ends. Per germline, CDR1 MNHEY and CDR2 SMNVEV (reference sequence).

This clonotype was observed at least ten times. This chain uses TRBV7-8 with TRBJ2-4; 7 nucleotides match TRBD1. CDR1 and CDR2 (germline): SGHVS, FQNEAQ. V lost 1 base and J lost 0; bases outside the gene matches: 9. The CDR3 runs 18 residues. The DNA of the CDR3 is TGTGCCAGCAGCTTAGGCACAGGGACAGTACTAGCCAAAAACATTCAGTACTTC. Residues: CASSLGTGTVLAKNIQYF.

This clonotype has a handful of counts. The V call is TRBV24-1, the J call TRBJ2-7, with 8 bases identical to TRBD1. The V gene's germline CDR1 is KGHDR and CDR2 SFDVKD. The V and J ends lost 2 bases and 5 bases, in that order; junction bases with no gene match: 7. The CDR3 contains 15 residues. CDR3 nucleotide sequence: TGTGCCACCAGTGATTATGTGACAGGGGCCCACGAGCAGTACTTC. Encoded protein: CATSDYVTGAHEQYF.

J is TRBJ2-5 and V is TRBV7-2, with D perhaps being TRBD1 or TRBD2 (6 bases each). The CDR3 length is 13 residues. V lost 5 bases, J lost 9 bases, and 16 bases lay in between. CDR1 is SGHTA, CDR2 FQGNSA, per germline. The CDR3 sequence is CASSQRGAWAQYF. Written as DNA, the CDR3 is TGTGCCAGCAGCCAAAGGGGGGCGTGGGCCCAGTACTTC.

The V call is TRBV27, the J call TRBJ1-4; 7 bases are a match to TRBD1. The V segment lost 4 bases and the J segment 11 bases; nucleotides outside the gene matches: 7. CDR3 length equals 13 residues. The germline V gene has CDR1 MNHEY and CDR2 SMNVEV (reference sequence). CDR3 DNA: TGTGCCAGCAGTTGGACAGGAGTGGATAAACTGTTTTTT. Residues: CASSWTGVDKLFF. Variable domain in full (rest from reference TRBV27 and TRBJ1-4): EAQVTQNPRYLITVTGKKLTVTCSQNMNHEYMSWYRQDPGLGLRQIYYSMNVEVTDKGDVPEGYKVSRKEKRNFPLILESPSPNQTSLYFCASSWTGVDKLFFGSGTQLSVL.

This clonotype has a count of ten or more. This sequence joins TRBV5-1 and TRBJ2-5; the D gene is possibly TRBD1 (5 bases). This CDR3 region has 16 residues. Germline lookup yields CDR1 SGHRS and CDR2 YFSETQ. Trimming took 0 bases from V and 5 from J, leaving 17 bases between them. The CDR3 loop reads CASSLEPSGSSETQYF. As DNA, the CDR3 is TGCGCCAGCAGCTTGGAACCGTCAGGGTCGTCGGAGACCCAGTACTTC.

This clonotype was detected only a few times. J is TRBJ1-6 and V is TRBV6-5, with 7 bases aligning to TRBD1. Trimming removed 5 bases from V and 8 bases from J; junction bases left unmatched: 9. The germline gives CDR1 MNHEY, CDR2 SVGAGI. This CDR3 is 15 amino acids long. The CDR3: CASSLQGPRDSPLHF. DNA of the CDR3: TGTGCCAGCAGTCTACAGGGGCCACGGGATTCACCCCTCCACTTT.

The chain carries TRBV2 and TRBJ2-1; D might be TRBD2 (5 bases). The DNA end favors TRBJ2-7, so the J call may be wrong. Germline CDR1 SNHLY, CDR2 FYNNEI. There are 13 residues in the CDR3. CDR3 sequence (DNA): TGTGCCAGCACTATCATCCGGGACTACGAGCAGTACTTC. It is translated as CASTIIRDYEQYF.

This clonotype was seen more than once but under ten times. The genes are TRBV4-1 and TRBJ1-2; 7 nucleotides match TRBD1. V lost 0 bases and J lost 2; bases outside the gene matches: 6. The CDR3 has 16 residues. CDR1 MGHRA and CDR2 YSYEKL come from the germline V gene. As DNA, the CDR3 is TGCGCCAGCAGCCAAGATCGGGACAGATCAAACTATGGCTACACCTTC. It translates to CASSQDRDRSNYGYTF.

This chain connects TRBV5-1 to TRBJ2-5; 9 bases line up with TRBD2. The CDR3 covers 16 residues. Germline V gene lookup returns CDR1 SGHRS and CDR2 YFSETQ. The V gene end was trimmed by 0 bases and the J gene end by 2 bases; junction bases not matched to a gene: 5. The CDR3 DNA reads TGCGCCAGCAGCTTGGGACTAGCGGACGATCAAGAGACCCAGTACTTC. Protein product: CASSLGLADDQETQYF.